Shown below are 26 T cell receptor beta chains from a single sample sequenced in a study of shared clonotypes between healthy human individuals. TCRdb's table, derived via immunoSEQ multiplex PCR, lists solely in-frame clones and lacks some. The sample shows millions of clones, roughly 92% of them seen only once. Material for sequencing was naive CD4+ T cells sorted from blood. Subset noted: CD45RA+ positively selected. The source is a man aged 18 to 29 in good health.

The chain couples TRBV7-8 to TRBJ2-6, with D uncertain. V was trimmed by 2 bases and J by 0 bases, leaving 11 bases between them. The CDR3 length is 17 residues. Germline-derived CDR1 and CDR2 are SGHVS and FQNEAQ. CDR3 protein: CASSLIAGTSGANVLTF. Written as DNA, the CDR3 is TGTGCCAGCAGCTTAATAGCAGGAACCTCTGGGGCCAACGTCCTGACTTTC.

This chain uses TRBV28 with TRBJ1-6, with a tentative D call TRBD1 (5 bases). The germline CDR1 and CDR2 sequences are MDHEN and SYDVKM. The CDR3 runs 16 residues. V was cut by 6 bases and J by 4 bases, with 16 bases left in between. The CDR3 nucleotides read TGTGCCAGCAGCTACCCAGCCGGGGGGTATAATTCACCCCTCCACTTT. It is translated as CASSYPAGGYNSPLHF. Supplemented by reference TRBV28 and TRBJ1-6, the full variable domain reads DVKVTQSSRYLVKRTGEKVFLECVQDMDHENMFWYRQDPGLGLRLIYFSYDVKMKEKGDIPEGYSVSREKKERFSLILESASTNQTSMYLCASSYPAGGYNSPLHFGNGTRLTVT.

The CDR3 reads CASSQETGTNTEAFF. CDR3 bases: TGCGCCAGCAGCCAAGAAACAGGAACGAACACTGAAGCTTTCTTT. This chain connects TRBV4-3 to TRBJ1-1; tentatively, D is TRBD1 (5 bases). Trimming cost V 0 bases and J 1 base, with 9 bases left between them. Germline V gene lookup returns CDR1 LGHNA and CDR2 YSLEER. This CDR3 region has 15 residues.

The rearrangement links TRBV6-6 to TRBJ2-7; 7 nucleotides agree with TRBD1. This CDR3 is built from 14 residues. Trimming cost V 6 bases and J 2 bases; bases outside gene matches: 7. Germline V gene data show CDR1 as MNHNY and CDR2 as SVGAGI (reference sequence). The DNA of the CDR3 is TGTGCCAGCAGAGAACCGGGACAGCCCTACGAGCAGTACTTC. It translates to CASREPGQPYEQYF.

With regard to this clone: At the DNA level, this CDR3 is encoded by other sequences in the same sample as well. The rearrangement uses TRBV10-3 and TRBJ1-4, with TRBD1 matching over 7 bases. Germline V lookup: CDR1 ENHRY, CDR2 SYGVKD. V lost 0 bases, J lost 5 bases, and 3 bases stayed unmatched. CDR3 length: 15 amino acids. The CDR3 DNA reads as TGTGCCATCAGTGAGTCAGGGGGCGCGAATGAAAAACTGTTTTTT. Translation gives CAISESGGANEKLFF.

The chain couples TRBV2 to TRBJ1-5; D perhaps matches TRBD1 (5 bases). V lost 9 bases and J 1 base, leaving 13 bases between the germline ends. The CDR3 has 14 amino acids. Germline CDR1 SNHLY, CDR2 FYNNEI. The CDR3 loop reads CASRDRHSNQPQHF. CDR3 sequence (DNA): TGTGCCAGTCGGGACCGTCACAGCAATCAGCCCCAGCATTTT.

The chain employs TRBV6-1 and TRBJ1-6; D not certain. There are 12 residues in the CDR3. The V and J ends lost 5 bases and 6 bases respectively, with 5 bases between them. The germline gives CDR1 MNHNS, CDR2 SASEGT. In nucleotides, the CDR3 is TGTGCCAGCAGTATGGGTAATTCACCCCTCCACTTT. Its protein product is CASSMGNSPLHF.

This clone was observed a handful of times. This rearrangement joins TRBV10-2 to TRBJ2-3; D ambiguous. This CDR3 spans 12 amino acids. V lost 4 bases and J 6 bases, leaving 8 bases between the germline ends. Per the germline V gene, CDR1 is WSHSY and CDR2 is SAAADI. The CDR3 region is CASSGNSDTQYF. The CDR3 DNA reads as TGCGCCAGCAGTGGGAACTCGGATACGCAGTATTTT.

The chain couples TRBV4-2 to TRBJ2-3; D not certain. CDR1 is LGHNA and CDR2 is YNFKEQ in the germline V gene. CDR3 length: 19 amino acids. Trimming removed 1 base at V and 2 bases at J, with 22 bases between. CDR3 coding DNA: TGTGCCAGCAGCCAAGTAAAGAAGGCGGCGGAACACCTCACAGATACGCAGTATTTT. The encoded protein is CASSQVKKAAEHLTDTQYF.

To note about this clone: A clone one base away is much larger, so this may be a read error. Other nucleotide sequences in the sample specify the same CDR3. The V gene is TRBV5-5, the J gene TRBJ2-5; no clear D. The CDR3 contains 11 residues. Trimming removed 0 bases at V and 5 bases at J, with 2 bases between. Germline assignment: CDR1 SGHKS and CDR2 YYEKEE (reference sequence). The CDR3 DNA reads TGTGCCAGCAGCTTGGAGGAGACCCAGTACTTC. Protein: CASSLEETQYF.

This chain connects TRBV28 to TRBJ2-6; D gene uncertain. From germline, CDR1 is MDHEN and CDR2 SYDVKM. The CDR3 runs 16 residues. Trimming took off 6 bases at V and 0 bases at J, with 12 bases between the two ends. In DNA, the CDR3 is TGTGCCAGCAGGAAACGGCCCTTCTCTGGGGCCAACGTCCTGACTTTC. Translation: CASRKRPFSGANVLTF.

The CDR3 spells CASKGGSGVSYEQYF. The CDR3 DNA sequence: TGTGCCAGCAAGGGTGGAAGCGGGGTAAGCTACGAGCAGTACTTC. The chain couples TRBV28 to TRBJ2-7, with TRBD2 identical over 7 bases. The CDR3 totals 15 residues. The germline gives CDR1 MDHEN, CDR2 SYDVKM. With 7 bases clipped from V and 3 bases from J, the junction kept 12 bases outside the gene matches.

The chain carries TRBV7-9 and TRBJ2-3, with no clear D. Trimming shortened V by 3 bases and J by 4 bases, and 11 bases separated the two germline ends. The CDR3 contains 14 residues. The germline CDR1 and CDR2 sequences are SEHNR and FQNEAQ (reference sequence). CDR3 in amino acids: CASSFTMTADTQYF. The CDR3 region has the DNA TGTGCCAGCAGCTTTACAATGACCGCAGATACGCAGTATTTT.

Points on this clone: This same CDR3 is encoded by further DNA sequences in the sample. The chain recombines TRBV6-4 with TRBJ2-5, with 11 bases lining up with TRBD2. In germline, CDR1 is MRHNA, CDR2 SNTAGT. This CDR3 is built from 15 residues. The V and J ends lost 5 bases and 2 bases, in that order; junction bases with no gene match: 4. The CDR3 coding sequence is TGTGCCAGCAGTCCGGGACTAGCGGATCAAGAGACCCAGTACTTC. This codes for CASSPGLADQETQYF.

CDR3 in amino acids: CASSLDGAVSYTF. The CDR3 DNA is TGTGCCAGCAGCTTGGATGGGGCAGTCAGCTACACCTTC. The gene calls are TRBV5-4 and TRBJ1-2; D is possibly TRBD1 (5 bases). The CDR3 totals 13 residues. V shed 0 bases and J shed 9 bases, with 12 bases lying between them. Germline loops: CDR1 SGHNT, CDR2 YYREEE (reference sequence).

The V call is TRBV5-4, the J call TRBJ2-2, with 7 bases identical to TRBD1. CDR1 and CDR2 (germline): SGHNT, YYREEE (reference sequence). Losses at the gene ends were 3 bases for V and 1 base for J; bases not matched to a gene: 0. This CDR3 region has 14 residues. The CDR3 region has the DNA TGTGCCAGCAGCTGGGACAGGAACACCGGGGAGCTGTTTTTT. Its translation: CASSWDRNTGELFF.

CDR3 bases: TGCGCCAGCAGCTTGGGAGGAATCGACATTCAGTACTTC. Its protein product is CASSLGGIDIQYF. The gene calls are TRBV5-1 and TRBJ2-4; unclear D gene. Germline V gene data show CDR1 as SGHRS and CDR2 as YFSETQ. This CDR3 region has 13 residues. The V and J ends lost 0 bases and 8 bases respectively, with 9 bases between them.

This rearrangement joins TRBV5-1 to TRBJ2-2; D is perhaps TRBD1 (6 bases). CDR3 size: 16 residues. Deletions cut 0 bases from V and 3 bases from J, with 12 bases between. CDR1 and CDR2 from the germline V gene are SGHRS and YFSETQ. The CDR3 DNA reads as TGCGCCAGCAGCTTGGCCTGGGGGCGGGACACCGGGGAGCTGTTTTTT. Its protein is CASSLAWGRDTGELFF.

The CDR3 spells CASSLTGGSSPLHF. CDR3 sequence (DNA): TGTGCCAGCAGCTTGACAGGGGGCAGTTCACCCCTCCACTTT. The rearrangement links TRBV7-3 to TRBJ1-6; 10 nucleotides align to TRBD1. CDR3 size: 14 residues. Trimming took 3 bases from V and 9 from J; bases not matched to a gene: 2. Per germline, CDR1 SGHTA and CDR2 FQGTGA.

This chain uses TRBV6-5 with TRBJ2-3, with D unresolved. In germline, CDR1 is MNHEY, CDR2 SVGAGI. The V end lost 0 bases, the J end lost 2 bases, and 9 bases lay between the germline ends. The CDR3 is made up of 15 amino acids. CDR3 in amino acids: CASSYSTGITDTQYF. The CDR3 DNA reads TGTGCCAGCAGTTACTCGACCGGTATCACAGATACGCAGTATTTT.

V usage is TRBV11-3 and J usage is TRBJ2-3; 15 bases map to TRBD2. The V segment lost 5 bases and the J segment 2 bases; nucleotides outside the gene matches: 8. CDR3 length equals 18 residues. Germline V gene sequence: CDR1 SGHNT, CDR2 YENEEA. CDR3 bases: TGTGCCAGCAGCCGAAGGACTAGCGGGGGGGAATCCACAGATACGCAGTATTTT. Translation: CASSRRTSGGESTDTQYF. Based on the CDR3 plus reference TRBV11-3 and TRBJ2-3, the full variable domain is EAGVVQSPRYKIIEKKQPVAFWCNPISGHNTLYWYLQNLGQGPELLIRYENEEAVDDSQLPKDRFSAERLKGVDSTLKIQPAELGDSAVYLCASSRRTSGGESTDTQYFGPGTRLTVL.

The DNA for the CDR3 is TGTGCCAGCAGCTTGTATTCCGGGACAGGGGGCACTGAAGCTTTCTTT. Amino acids: CASSLYSGTGGTEAFF. This rearrangement joins TRBV5-4 to TRBJ1-1, with 11 bases aligning to TRBD1. Germline CDR1 SGHNT, CDR2 YYREEE (reference sequence). This CDR3 contains 16 residues. V shed 1 base, J shed 4 bases, and the junction held 6 bases outside the gene matches. The variable domain in full, completed from reference TRBV5-4 and TRBJ1-1, reads ETGVTQSPTHLIKTRGQQVTLRCSSQSGHNTVSWYQQALGQGPQFIFQYYREEENGRGNFPPRFSGLQFPNYSSELNVNALELDDSALYLCASSLYSGTGGTEAFFGQGTRLTVV.

CDR3 in DNA: TGTGCCAGCGGTCCGGGGGGGACCACAGATACGCAGTATTTT. Translation: CASGPGGTTDTQYF. This chain joins TRBV28 and TRBJ2-3; 8 nucleotides match TRBD2. CDR3 size: 14 residues. Germline V CDR1 and CDR2: MDHEN, SYDVKM. V shed 8 bases, J shed 2 bases, and the junction held 6 bases outside the gene matches.

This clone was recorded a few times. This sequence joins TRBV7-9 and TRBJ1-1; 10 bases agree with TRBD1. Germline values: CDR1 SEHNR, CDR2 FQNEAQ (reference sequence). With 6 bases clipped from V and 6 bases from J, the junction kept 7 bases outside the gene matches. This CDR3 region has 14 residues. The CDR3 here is CASSYGQGDAEAFF. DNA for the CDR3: TGTGCCAGCAGTTATGGACAGGGGGATGCTGAAGCTTTCTTT.

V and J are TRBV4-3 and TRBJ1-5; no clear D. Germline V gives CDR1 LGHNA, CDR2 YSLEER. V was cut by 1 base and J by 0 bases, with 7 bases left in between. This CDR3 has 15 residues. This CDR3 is CASSQVLSSNQPQHF. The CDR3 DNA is TGCGCCAGCAGCCAAGTATTGAGTAGCAATCAGCCCCAGCATTTT.

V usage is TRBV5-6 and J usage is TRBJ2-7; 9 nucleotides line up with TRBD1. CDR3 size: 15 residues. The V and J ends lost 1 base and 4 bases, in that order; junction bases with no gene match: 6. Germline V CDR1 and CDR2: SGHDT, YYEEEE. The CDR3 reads CASSLPGQGGYEQYF. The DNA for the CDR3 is TGTGCCAGCAGCTTGCCGGGACAGGGTGGATACGAGCAGTACTTC.